Listed below are T cell receptor beta chains from one sample, sequenced in a study of monozygotic twins with inflammatory bowel disease. Reprocessing the 5' RACE reads, TCRdb reports a single entry for every CDR3 protein and omits DNA. This sample's clone table lists roughly 160,000 distinct CDR3 sequences. The material sequenced was blood. The receptors were sampled from a human donor with ulcerative colitis or Crohn's disease, or a healthy co-twin of an affected twin (not recorded which). Each CDR3 is given with its conserved first and last residue. The order of the fields is V gene, J gene, CDR3 protein.

v_call: TRBV5-5
j_call: TRBJ1-2
cdr3_aa: CASSGPDSNYGYTF

v_call: TRBV5-1
j_call: TRBJ2-5
cdr3_aa: CASSFRNGETQYF

v_call: TRBV27
j_call: TRBJ2-2
cdr3_aa: CASSLGTSGTTGELFF

v_call: TRBV20-1
j_call: TRBJ2-1
cdr3_aa: CSARDVLAGDYNEQFF

v_call: TRBV29-1
j_call: TRBJ2-5
cdr3_aa: CSVWPGTSGNQETQYF

v_call: TRBV7-2
j_call: TRBJ2-4
cdr3_aa: CASSLAGLAKNIQYF

v_call: TRBV7-6
j_call: TRBJ1-1
cdr3_aa: CASSSRWDSEHTEAFF

v_call: TRBV19
j_call: TRBJ2-7
cdr3_aa: CASSIVDSYEQYF

v_call: TRBV15
j_call: TRBJ1-1
cdr3_aa: CATSSDLLQANTEAFF

v_call: TRBV30
j_call: TRBJ1-1
cdr3_aa: CAWSVQLAEAFF